The 15 T cell receptor beta chains presented below share a single source sample, sequenced in a study of Graves' ophthalmopathy and Graves' hyperthyroidism. The authors amplified TCR beta CDR3 regions from RNA transcripts. RT-PCR with HTBI primers came first, then second-round multiplex PCR. One entry per CDR3 protein, called by TCRdb with MiXCR from the multiplex PCR reads. The sample shows about 390,000 distinct CDR3 sequences, roughly a sixth of them seen only once. The sequencing sample was made of peripheral blood. All receptors come from an adult woman with stable Graves' hyperthyroidism.

In the case of this clonotype: The junction differs from germline at one of its ends, possibly a read error. The chain joins TRBV10-3 to TRBJ2-7; TRBD2 matches at 8 bases. CDR1 and CDR2 from the germline V gene are ENHRY and SYGVKD. This CDR3 spans 15 amino acids. The CDR3: CASSESAGGYYEQYF. In nucleotides, the CDR3 is TGTGCCAGCAGTGAGTCGGCGGGAGGTTACTACGAGCAGTACTTC.

This clonotype was observed many times. The chain is built from TRBV9 and TRBJ1-6; the D is unclear. V dropped 3 bases and J dropped 7 bases, with 14 bases sitting between them. Germline assignment: CDR1 SGDLS and CDR2 YYNGEE. This CDR3 spans 15 amino acids. The CDR3 region is CASSARPNGNSPLHF. CDR3 nucleotide sequence: TGTGCCAGCAGCGCCAGGCCAAATGGGAATTCACCCCTCCACTTT.

This chain connects TRBV12-3 or TRBV12-4 to TRBJ2-5; possible D gene TRBD1, 5 bases. The CDR3 has 13 residues. The V gene lost 7 bases and the J gene lost 5 bases, with 14 bases spanning the gap. CDR3 sequence reads: CASTYWGLETQYF. DNA for the CDR3: TGTGCCAGCACTTATTGGGGCCTGGAGACCCAGTACTTC.

The chain joins TRBV6-2 or TRBV6-3 to TRBJ1-4; a weak D match, TRBD1 (6 bases). V dropped 5 bases and J dropped 0 bases, with 16 bases sitting between them. CDR1 and CDR2 from the germline V gene are MNHEY and SVGEGT. CDR3 length: 17 residues. The CDR3 region is CASSTRGHHATNEKLFF. In nucleotides, the CDR3 is TGTGCCAGCAGTACCAGGGGCCACCATGCAACTAATGAAAAACTGTTTTTT.

In its sample, this clonotype was seen many times. The gene calls are TRBV28 and TRBJ1-3; 7 nucleotides align to TRBD1. Germline CDR1 MDHEN, CDR2 SYDVKM. The CDR3 consists of 16 residues. V trimming: 7 bases; J trimming: 2 bases; junction bases outside the gene matches: 11. The chain's CDR3 is CASTARTTGPGNTIYF. The CDR3 DNA follows: TGTGCCAGCACCGCGCGAACGACAGGGCCTGGAAACACCATATATTTT.

This rearrangement joins TRBV4-3 to TRBJ1-2; D gene uncertain. V shed 3 bases and J shed 1 base, with 12 bases lying between them. Germline CDR1 LGHNA, CDR2 YSLEER. This CDR3 has 15 residues. The CDR3 is CASSHTAGNNYGYTF. DNA for the CDR3: TGCGCCAGCAGCCATACAGCGGGGAATAACTATGGCTACACCTTC.

This clonotype came up many times. The chain links TRBV20-1 to TRBJ2-5; D unresolved. The CDR3 loop spans 11 amino acids. Germline V lookup: CDR1 DFQATT, CDR2 SNEGSKA (reference sequence). The germline V and J ends were trimmed by 5 bases and 0 bases, with 4 bases remaining between them. In DNA, the CDR3 is TGCAGTGCTGAGTACCAAGAGACCCAGTACTTC. Protein: CSAEYQETQYF.

This clonotype came up many times. The rearrangement uses TRBV2 and TRBJ1-1; tentatively, D is TRBD1 (5 bases). The V gene's germline CDR1 is SNHLY and CDR2 FYNNEI. The CDR3 is 12 amino acids. V lost 6 bases, J lost 8 bases, and 13 bases lay in between. The CDR3 here is CASRNEAGEAFF. In nucleotides, the CDR3 is TGTGCCAGCAGGAACGAGGCAGGGGAAGCTTTCTTT.

This clonotype was counted ten times or more. This chain joins TRBV2 and TRBJ2-7; 8 bases are shared with TRBD1. V lost 3 bases, J lost 3 bases, and 7 bases stayed unmatched. Germline CDR1 is SNHLY and CDR2 is FYNNEI. The CDR3 spans 15 residues. The CDR3 DNA reads as TGTGCCAGCAGTGAGGGGTACAGGGGGTTCTACGAGCAGTACTTC. Protein sequence: CASSEGYRGFYEQYF.

This clonotype was recorded at least ten times. V gene TRBV6-1 combines with J gene TRBJ2-7; D may be TRBD1 or TRBD2 (5 bases each). Germline-derived CDR1 and CDR2 are MNHNS and SASEGT. The CDR3 contains 12 residues. Trimming removed 10 bases from V and 2 bases from J, with 12 bases in between. CDR3 nucleotides: TGTGCCACGTGGGACCGGGCCTACGAGCAGTACTTC. It encodes CATWDRAYEQYF.

This clonotype appeared many times. J is TRBJ2-7 and V is TRBV6-1; D unresolved. CDR3 length equals 15 residues. Looked up from germline, CDR1 is MNHNS and CDR2 is SASEGT. V was trimmed by 2 bases and J by 2 bases, leaving 13 bases between them. CDR3 bases: TGTGCCAGCAGTGAAAGGGCCCACCTCCCCTACGAGCAGTACTTC. It specifies CASSERAHLPYEQYF.

This clonotype occurred many times. The chain employs TRBV20-1 and TRBJ2-5; 9 bases match TRBD2. Trimming took 5 bases from V and 4 from J; bases not matched to a gene: 14. The CDR3 is 16 residues long. Germline V gene sequence: CDR1 DFQATT, CDR2 SNEGSKA (reference sequence). The CDR3 DNA follows: TGCAGTGCTCTGCCCCGAATTAGCGGGAGTTCAGAGACCCAGTACTTC. Translating gives CSALPRISGSSETQYF.

CDR3 sequence: CASSSPGLAFNEQYF. CDR3 nucleotides: TGTGCCAGCAGTTCCCCGGGACTAGCTTTTAACGAGCAGTACTTC. The chain has TRBV28 and TRBJ2-7; 9 nucleotides align to TRBD2. This CDR3 is 15 amino acids long. V dropped 4 bases and J dropped 5; count of bases not matched to a gene: 9. CDR1 MDHEN and CDR2 SYDVKM come from the germline V gene.

This clonotype was observed many times. The chain employs TRBV27 and TRBJ1-6, with TRBD1 matching over 7 bases. V trimming: 5 bases; J trimming: 9 bases; junction bases outside the gene matches: 7. This CDR3 has 14 amino acids. Germline CDR1 and CDR2: MNHEY and SMNVEV (reference sequence). Here the CDR3 reads CASSLQGFSSPLHF. CDR3 nucleotides: TGTGCCAGCAGTCTACAGGGGTTCAGTTCACCCCTCCACTTT.

This clonotype was counted many times. The rearrangement uses TRBV20-1 and TRBJ2-2; TRBD1 is a possible D gene (7 bases). Germline V gene data show CDR1 as DFQATT and CDR2 as SNEGSKA (reference sequence). Trimming left V 1 base short and J 0 bases short, with 18 bases between. The CDR3 length is 18 residues. CDR3 protein: CSARVAGQHNANTGELFF. DNA of the CDR3: TGCAGTGCTAGAGTCGCGGGACAGCATAACGCGAACACCGGGGAGCTGTTTTTT.